A selection of T cell receptor beta chains follows, all from one sample in a study of tumor-infiltrating lymphocytes in primary liver carcinoma. A single record per CDR3 protein comes from TCRdb applying MiXCR to the multiplex PCR reads. The table lists approximately 47,000 distinct CDR3 sequences, over 70% of them singletons. What was sequenced was liver tumor tissue from sampling region 3. These receptors were collected from a man between 40 and 49 years old with primary liver carcinoma and hepatitis B virus infection. Both conserved end residues are part of each CDR3. The order of the fields is CDR3 length, D gene, clone size, J gene, V gene, CDR3 protein, CDR3 DNA. The D gene is left open where the match is weak. Not every row has a clone size; where given, it reads once, few, many or a size class.

>15|-|-|TRBJ1-5|TRBV28
CASSMGALLSRPQHF
TGTGCCAGCAGTATGGGAGCCCTCCTATCACGGCCCCAGCATTTT
>16|TRBD1|-|TRBJ1-1|TRBV7-9
CASSAPDRGPQTEASF
TGTGCCAGCAGCGCCCCGGACAGGGGGCCACAGACTGAAGCTTCCTTT
>14|-|-|TRBJ2-3|TRBV10-3
CAICQRDSGDTRYF
TGTGCCATCTGCCAACGGGACTCAGGGGATACGCGGTATTTT
>13|-|many|TRBJ2-3|TRBV4-1
CASSQRAADTQYF
TGCGCCAGCAGCCAAAGAGCGGCAGATACGCAGTATTTT
>15|TRBD2|-|TRBJ2-2|TRBV28
CASSPGGKNIGELFF
TGTGCCAGCAGCCCGGGGGGGAAGAACATCGGGGAGCTGTTTTTT
>15|-|-|TRBJ2-3|TRBV6-2/TRBV6-3
CVSSSRSESTDTQYF
TGTGTCAGCAGTTCCCGCAGCGAGAGCACAGATACGCAGTATTTT
>15|-|-|TRBJ2-3|TRBV6-6
CAGSYSRQDTDTQYF
TGTGCCGGCAGTTACTCGAGACAGGACACAGATACGCAGTATTTT
>16|-|-|TRBJ2-1|TRBV4-2
CASETNGSATYNEEFF
TGTGCCAGCGAGACTAACGGGAGCGCTACATACAATGAGGAGTTCTTC
>13|-|many|TRBJ1-2|TRBV5-4
CASSLADNYGYTF
TGTGCCAGCAGCTTGGCCGACAACTATGGCTACACCTTC
>14|-|-|TRBJ2-3|TRBV12-3/TRBV12-4
CVSKKVLCTDTQYF
TGTGTCAGCAAAAAGGTTCTGTGCACAGATACGCAGTATTTT
>13|-|-|TRBJ1-5|TRBV6-1
CTSSQQGGQPLHF
TGTACCAGCAGCCAACAGGGAGGGCAGCCCCTGCATTTT
>13|-|medium-sized|TRBJ1-1|TRBV29-1
CSVVHSSNTEAFF
TGCAGCGTTGTGCACAGTTCGAACACTGAAGCTTTCTTT
>13|-|-|TRBJ1-1|TRBV11-3
CAGSLVANSEVFF
TGTGCCGGCAGCTTAGTAGCGAACTCTGAAGTTTTCTTT
>15|-|many|TRBJ1-2|TRBV6-6
CASSYSLLVEHGYTF
TGTGCCAGCAGTTACTCGCTCCTGGTAGAACATGGCTACACCTTC
>16|TRBD2|few|TRBJ2-2|TRBV25-1
CASKGLAGGNTGELCF
TGTGCCAGCAAAGGACTAGCGGGAGGGAACACAGGGGAGCTGTGTTTT
>15|-|few|TRBJ2-1|TRBV5-1
CVSSPIGAVNNEQFF
TGCGTCAGCAGCCCCATTGGGGCAGTAAACAATGAGCAGTTCTTC
>14|-|-|TRBJ2-1|TRBV10-3
CVISDRGVGDERFF
TGTGTCATCAGTGATAGAGGCGTGGGGGATGAGCGGTTCTTC
>13|-|-|TRBJ2-7|TRBV10-1
CASSRGPGGEQYF
TGCGCCAGCTCCCGTGGACCAGGCGGTGAGCAGTACTTC
>12|-|-|TRBJ2-1|TRBV6-1
CASSEVGVGVFF
TGTGCCAGTAGTGAAGTGGGCGTCGGCGTGTTCTTC
>15|-|-|TRBJ1-5|TRBV2
CASSERRYSNQPQHF
TGTGCCAGCAGTGAAAGGCGTTATAGCAATCAGCCCCAGCATTTT
>17|-|-|TRBJ2-2|TRBV11-2
CASSFDRDIVSTGELFF
TGTGCCAGTAGCTTTGATCGGGACATCGTCAGCACCGGGGAGCTGTTTTTT
>14|-|once|TRBJ2-5|TRBV11-1
CASSAGRPQWTHYF
TGTGCCAGCAGCGCGGGGAGACCTCAATGGACCCACTACTTC
>15|-|-|TRBJ2-1|TRBV11-2
CASVLGGLRGHEQFF
TGTGCAAGCGTACTAGGGGGGCTCCGGGGACATGAGCAGTTCTTC
>17|-|-|TRBJ2-2|TRBV6-5
CASSLRPPRVNIGELFF
TGTGCCAGCAGTCTTCGCCCACCTAGAGTGAACATCGGGGAGCTGTTTTTT
>13|-|large|TRBJ2-1|TRBV11-2
CASSPRGRSEQFF
TGTGCCAGCAGCCCAAGGGGCCGGTCCGAGCAGTTCTTC
>17|TRBD1|-|TRBJ1-5|TRBV5-1
CASNREPTGTGDQSQHF
TGCGCCAGCAACCGGGAACCGACCGGGACAGGGGACCAGTCGCAGCATTTT
>22|-|once|TRBJ2-1|TRBV11-2
CASSLSYRGPVKQVHSYNEQFF
TGTGCCAGCAGCCTCTCCTACCGGGGTCCCGTGAAACAGGTACACTCCTACAACGAGCAGTTCTTC
>14|-|many|TRBJ2-2|TRBV6-5
CASSSTGGTGELFF
TGTGCCAGCAGTTCTACAGGAGGCACCGGGGAGCTGTTTTTT
>17|-|-|TRBJ2-5|TRBV5-5
CASSLGLAGEYQETQYF
TGTGCCAGCAGCTTGGGGCTAGCAGGAGAGTATCAAGAGACCCAGTACTTC
>11|-|few|TRBJ2-5|TRBV11-2
CASSLRETQYF
TGTGCCAGCAGCTTAAGGGAGACCCAGTACTTC
>16|TRBD2|many|TRBJ2-3|TRBV28
CASSLREGRGTDTQYF
TGTGCCAGCAGTCTTCGGGAGGGCCGTGGCACAGATACGCAGTATTTT
>16|-|-|TRBJ2-2|TRBV6-1
CASSPLRQDNTGELFF
TGTGCCAGCAGTCCTTTGAGACAGGACAATACCGGGGAGCTGTTTTTT
>14|-|few|TRBJ2-7|TRBV11-2
CASNLTYAAYEQYF
TGTGCCAGCAATTTAACGTACGCTGCCTACGAGCAGTACTTC
>15|TRBD2|-|TRBJ2-7|TRBV10-3
CPISDPPGLDYEQYF
TGTCCCATTAGTGACCCCCCAGGACTAGACTACGAGCAGTACTTC
>14|-|many|TRBJ2-3|TRBV5-6
CASRSEGEGRAQYF
TGTGCCAGCAGATCCGAGGGGGAGGGCCGCGCGCAGTATTTT
>19|TRBD1|-|TRBJ2-7|TRBV11-2
CAGTSDRGRTSGRLYEQYF
TGTGCCGGCACCTCGGACAGGGGGCGGACTAGTGGGAGGTTATACGAGCAGTACTTC
>11|-|-|TRBJ2-3|TRBV6-5
CASSSGDMQYF
TGTGCCAGCAGTTCGGGAGATATGCAGTATTTT
>13|-|-|TRBJ2-1|TRBV5-5
CARSLGAYYEQFF
TGTGCCAGGAGCTTGGGGGCTTACTATGAGCAGTTCTTC
>11|-|-|TRBJ2-2|TRBV11-2
CASSGNRELFF
TGTGCCAGCAGCGGGAACCGGGAGCTGTTTTTT
>18|TRBD2|large|TRBJ2-7|TRBV11-2
CASSLSVGLAGGGYEQYF
TGTGCCAGCAGCTTATCCGTTGGACTAGCGGGAGGGGGGTACGAGCAGTACTTC
>17|-|-|TRBJ1-4|TRBV6-6
CAGSRYVLGATNEKLFF
TGCGCCGGCAGCCGCTACGTGTTGGGTGCCACTAATGAAAAACTGTTTTTT
>15|TRBD2|-|TRBJ2-2|TRBV29-1
CSVEDTAGAPRELFF
TGCAGCGTTGAAGACACCGCGGGAGCCCCTAGGGAGCTGTTTTTT
>15|TRBD2|-|TRBJ2-1|TRBV5-6
CASSSYPGGCNEQFF
TGCGCCAGCAGCTCTTACCCCGGGGGGTGCAATGAGCAGTTCTTC